The 19 T cell receptor beta chains in this list originate from one sample, sequenced in a study of T cell responses to AZD1222 COVID-19 vaccine. The method was immunoSEQ multiplex PCR; TCRdb's version includes in-frame clones alone and lacks a portion of them. Of approximately 110,000 clones in the sample, 92% are singletons; the top ten hold more than 7%. Sample: peripheral blood, taken 28 days after the second AZD1222 dose. These receptors were obtained from an adult who received the AZD1222 COVID-19 vaccine.

The rearrangement joins TRBV27 to TRBJ1-5, with D hard to call. The ends were cut back, 4 bases at V and 3 bases at J, with 13 bases in the middle. Germline V gene lookup returns CDR1 MNHEY and CDR2 SMNVEV (reference sequence). The CDR3 is made up of 15 amino acids. This CDR3 is CASSYSKGSNQPQHF. The CDR3 DNA reads as TGTGCCAGCAGTTATAGTAAAGGGTCCAATCAGCCCCAGCATTTT.

The rearrangement uses TRBV27 and TRBJ2-7; no clear D. The V gene's germline CDR1 is MNHEY and CDR2 SMNVEV (reference sequence). The CDR3 totals 14 residues. The germline V and J ends were trimmed by 3 bases and 7 bases, with 16 bases remaining between them. The CDR3 DNA follows: TGTGCCAGCAGTTTTTGGGTTCCGCCTCGAGAGCAGTACTTC. This encodes CASSFWVPPREQYF.

J is TRBJ2-1 and V is TRBV14, with 8 bases that match TRBD2. Germline trimming cut 3 bases from V and 4 bases from J; bases unmatched to any gene: 11. The germline V gene has CDR1 SGHDN and CDR2 FVKESK. The CDR3 extends over 17 amino acids. CDR3 residues: CASSHSPAGGLYNEQFF. CDR3 DNA sequence: TGTGCCAGCAGCCATTCCCCCGCGGGGGGCTTATACAATGAGCAGTTCTTC.

The chain couples TRBV19 to TRBJ1-5; D gene ambiguous. CDR1 is LNHDA and CDR2 is SQIVND in the germline V gene (reference sequence). The V end was cut by 3 bases, the J end by 0 bases, with 6 bases between. The CDR3 totals 14 residues. The CDR3 spells CASSIDGSNQPQHF. The CDR3 DNA reads as TGTGCCAGTAGTATCGACGGTAGCAATCAGCCCCAGCATTTT.

This clone showed up just once. The J gene is TRBJ2-5, the V gene TRBV24-1; TRBD2 matches at 10 bases. CDR1 and CDR2 from the germline V gene are KGHDR and SFDVKD. CDR3 length: 15 amino acids. Unmatched junction bases numbered 7, after V lost 6 bases and J lost 4 bases. CDR3 loop: CATSPRGLARETQYF. In DNA, the CDR3 is TGTGCCACCAGTCCCCGGGGACTAGCGAGAGAGACCCAGTACTTC.

This sequence joins TRBV3-1 (or the pseudogene TRBV3-2) and TRBJ2-7, with a possible D match to TRBD1 (5 bases). CDR1 and CDR2 from the germline V gene are LGHDT and YNNKEL (reference sequence). The CDR3 is made up of 15 amino acids. V lost 5 bases, J lost 2 bases, and 16 bases lay in between. CDR3 region: CASSGQRRNPYEQYF. CDR3 sequence (DNA): TGTGCCAGCAGCGGACAAAGACGGAACCCCTACGAGCAGTACTTC.

This chain connects TRBV10-3 to TRBJ2-5, with a weak D call TRBD2 (6 bases). The CDR3 totals 17 residues. V dropped 2 bases and J dropped 1 base, with 17 bases sitting between them. The V gene's germline CDR1 is ENHRY and CDR2 SYGVKD. The CDR3 here is CAISEPRGLGAQETQYF. CDR3 bases: TGTGCCATCAGTGAGCCGCGGGGTTTAGGGGCCCAAGAGACCCAGTACTTC.

The CDR3 DNA reads as TGTGCCAGCAGTTACGCTCGGCAGTCGGTTTGGGAGACCCAGTACTTC. Its protein is CASSYARQSVWETQYF. The V and J genes are TRBV6-5 and TRBJ2-5; D gene unclear. Trimming cost V 2 bases and J 5 bases, with 18 bases left between them. Germline lookup yields CDR1 MNHEY and CDR2 SVGAGI. The CDR3 loop spans 16 amino acids.

The rearrangement links TRBV6-5 to TRBJ1-5; 9 nucleotides line up with TRBD1. CDR1 MNHEY and CDR2 SVGAGI come from the germline V gene. This CDR3 has 15 residues. V shed 5 bases and J 3 bases; nucleotides not matched to a gene: 5. The CDR3 region has the DNA TGTGCCAGCAGTCACAAACAGGGGGCCAATCAGCCCCAGCATTTT. Its translation: CASSHKQGANQPQHF.

The chain employs TRBV19 and TRBJ1-2; a weak D match, TRBD1 (6 bases). The CDR3 spans 15 residues. From germline, CDR1 is LNHDA and CDR2 SQIVND (reference sequence). The V end was cut by 7 bases, the J end by 2 bases, with 17 bases between. The CDR3 bases are TGTGCCAGTAATCAGGAAGGGGGGAAAAACTATGGCTACACCTTC. Translation gives CASNQEGGKNYGYTF.

The rearrangement joins TRBV27 to TRBJ1-5; D perhaps matches TRBD1 (6 bases). V was shortened by 6 bases and J by 1 base, with 16 bases between the two germline ends. Per the germline V gene, CDR1 is MNHEY and CDR2 is SMNVEV (reference sequence). This CDR3 has 16 amino acids. CDR3 sequence (DNA): TGTGCCAGCAGACAGGGACGAACACAAAGCAATCAGCCCCAGCATTTT. Translated, it gives CASRQGRTQSNQPQHF.

This sequence joins TRBV27 and TRBJ2-7; the match to TRBD1 covers 11 bases. CDR1 is MNHEY, CDR2 SMNVEV, per germline (reference sequence). V lost 6 bases, J lost 2 bases, and 3 bases stayed unmatched. This CDR3 is 14 amino acids long. The CDR3 region has the DNA TGTGCCAGCAGGGGGACAGGGGGTCCCTACGAGCAGTACTTC. This encodes CASRGTGGPYEQYF.

The chain couples TRBV10-2 to TRBJ1-2; TRBD1 is a possible D gene (5 bases). Per germline, CDR1 WSHSY and CDR2 SAAADI. V was pared by 2 bases and J by 2 bases, with 6 bases between. This CDR3 region has 13 residues. The CDR3 region has the DNA TGCGCCAGCAGTGAGGAGGGGAACTATGGCTACACCTTC. Translated: CASSEEGNYGYTF.

The chain links TRBV6-5 to TRBJ1-1; the D gene is possibly TRBD1 (6 bases). The length of the CDR3 is 14 residues. Germline CDR1 is MNHEY and CDR2 is SVGAGI. V was pared by 4 bases and J by 4 bases, with 13 bases between. The CDR3 region is CASSLDGGGTEAFF. The CDR3 DNA sequence: TGTGCCAGCAGTTTGGACGGAGGGGGCACTGAAGCTTTCTTT.

This rearrangement joins TRBV19 to TRBJ1-5, with a possible D match to TRBD1 (6 bases). The CDR3 runs 18 residues. CDR1 and CDR2 (germline): LNHDA, SQIVND (reference sequence). Trimming took 3 bases from V and 7 from J, leaving 25 bases between them. The CDR3 loop is CASSIRGGAGSSRQPQHF. The CDR3 coding sequence is TGTGCCAGTAGTATCAGGGGAGGGGCAGGGAGTTCTCGGCAGCCCCAGCATTTT.

This sequence joins TRBV15 and TRBJ1-4; possible D gene TRBD1, 5 bases. The V and J ends lost 1 base and 0 bases respectively, with 15 bases between them. The germline V gene encodes CDR1 LNHNV and CDR2 YYDKDF (reference sequence). The CDR3 consists of 18 residues. The CDR3 region is CATSRGGVGVATNEKLFF. The CDR3 coding sequence is TGTGCCACCAGCAGAGGAGGGGTCGGAGTTGCAACTAATGAAAAACTGTTTTTT.

The chain couples TRBV19 to TRBJ2-1; D may be TRBD2 (7 bases). Per germline, CDR1 LNHDA and CDR2 SQIVND (reference sequence). V lost 5 bases to trimming and J lost 7 bases, with 12 bases between them. The CDR3 runs 13 residues. The CDR3 DNA reads TGTGCCAGTAGTTGGCGGGGGCGGAATGAGCAGTTCTTC. Translating gives CASSWRGRNEQFF.

The V call is TRBV30, the J call TRBJ2-1, with D possibly TRBD2 on 6 matching bases. This CDR3 comprises 15 residues. Germline V gene data show CDR1 as GTSNPN and CDR2 as SVGIG (reference sequence). V gave up 2 bases and J gave up 4 bases, with 15 bases separating them. CDR3 sequence (DNA): TGTGCCTGGAGTCCTTCCCCGGGAGCATACAATGAGCAGTTCTTC. Translation gives CAWSPSPGAYNEQFF.

The chain joins TRBV6-6 to TRBJ1-2, with 7 bases fitting TRBD1. J gave up 7 bases and V 4 bases, and 6 bases lay outside the gene matches. This CDR3 region has 13 residues. In germline, CDR1 is MNHNY, CDR2 SVGAGI (reference sequence). The CDR3 loop reads CASSFEQGGGYTF. CDR3 nucleotides: TGTGCCAGCAGTTTCGAGCAGGGGGGTGGCTACACCTTC.